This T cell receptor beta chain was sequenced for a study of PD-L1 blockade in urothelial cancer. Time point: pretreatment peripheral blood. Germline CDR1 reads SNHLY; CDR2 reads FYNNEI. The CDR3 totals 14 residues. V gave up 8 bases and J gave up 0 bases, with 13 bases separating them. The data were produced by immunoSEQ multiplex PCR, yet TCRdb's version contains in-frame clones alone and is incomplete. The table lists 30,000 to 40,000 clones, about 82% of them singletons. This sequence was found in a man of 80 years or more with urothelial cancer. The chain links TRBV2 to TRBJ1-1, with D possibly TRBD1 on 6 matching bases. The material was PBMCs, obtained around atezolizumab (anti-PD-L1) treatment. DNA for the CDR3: TGTGCCAGCGGGCACAGGGCACTGAACACTGAAGCTTTCTTT. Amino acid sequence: CASGHRALNTEAFF.